This TCR beta chain was sequenced during a study of shared clonotypes between healthy human individuals. Overall study findings and caveats: It was the few donors that limited the genetic and exposure-history diversity represented.

As to this clone: Its antigen remains unidentified.

Only in-frame clones appear in the TCRdb table, and some are missing; sequencing was by immunoSEQ multiplex PCR. The sample carries about 1.5 million clones, around 98% recorded once. The CDR3 totals 17 residues. Trimming cost V 0 bases and J 0 bases, with 12 bases left between them. The germline CDR1 and CDR2 sequences are MNHNS and SASEGT. This chain uses TRBV6-1 with TRBJ2-1, with TRBD1 as a possible D gene (5 bases). This TCR derives from a man aged 25-40 years in good health. Sequenced: naive CD4+ T cells sorted from blood. Subset reported: CD45RA+ positively selected. CDR3 sequence (DNA): TGTGCCAGCAGTGAAGCGAAAGGGGCGGACTCCTACAATGAGCAGTTCTTC. Its protein is CASSEAKGADSYNEQFF.